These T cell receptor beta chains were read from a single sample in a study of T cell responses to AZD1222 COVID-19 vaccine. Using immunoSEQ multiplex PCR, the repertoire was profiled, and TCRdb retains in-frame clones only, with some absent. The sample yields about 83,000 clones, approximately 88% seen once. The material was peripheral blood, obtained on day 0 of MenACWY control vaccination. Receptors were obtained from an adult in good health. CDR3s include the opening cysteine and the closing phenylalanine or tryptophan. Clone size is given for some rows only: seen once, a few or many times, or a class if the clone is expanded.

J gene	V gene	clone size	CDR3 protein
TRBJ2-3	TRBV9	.	CASSVVDYTDTQYF
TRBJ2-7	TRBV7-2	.	CASSEGLVSSHEQYF
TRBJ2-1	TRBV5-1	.	CASSLNRGGENDEQFF
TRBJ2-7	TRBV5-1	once	CASSLVVAYEQYF
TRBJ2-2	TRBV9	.	CASSVEQGAGELFF
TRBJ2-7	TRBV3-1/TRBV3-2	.	CASSQDSGGSYEQYF
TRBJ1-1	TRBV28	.	CASSRGTEAFF
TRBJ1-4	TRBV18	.	CASSPPDGATNEKLFF
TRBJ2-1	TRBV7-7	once	CASSPLGGVENEQFF
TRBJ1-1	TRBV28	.	CASRAEWGQKQNTEAFF
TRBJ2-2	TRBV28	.	CASFRRTSGTGELFF
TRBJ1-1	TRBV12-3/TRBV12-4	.	CASSLNGNTEAFF
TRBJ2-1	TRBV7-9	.	CASSPDKRGEQFF
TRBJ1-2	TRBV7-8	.	CASSLREAYGYTF